The T cell receptor beta chain under discussion was sequenced for a study of graft-versus-host responses after intestinal transplantation. Study as a whole: Recipients across the board were started on anti-thymocyte globulin induction, then kept on tacrolimus and steroids for about 3 years. Study conclusions and caveats: Recipient bone marrow held GvH clones, some seen earlier in ileum or blood.

Germline V CDR1 and CDR2: SGHAT, FQNNGV. V lost 3 bases and J lost 9; bases outside the gene matches: 23. The CDR3 contains 19 residues. Concerning this clone itself: Its antigen is unknown.

Sequencing used immunoSEQ multiplex PCR; TCRdb keeps in-frame clones, though not all of them. The data hold about 120,000 clones, with about nine tenths observed a single time. The chain employs TRBV11-2 and TRBJ1-2, with TRBD1 identical over 9 bases. This TCR was sampled from a human donor who received an intestinal transplant. The source was unstimulated CD4+ T cells sorted from spleen or lymph node cells, collected before intestinal transplant. In DNA form, the CDR3 reads TGTGCCAGCAGCTTCGATAGGGCGGTGGGGGGACAGGGTCGGCCACGCTACACCTTC. Amino acids: CASSFDRAVGGQGRPRYTF.